The present entry profiles one T cell receptor beta chain with its context. This sample stems from a study of cytomegalovirus exposure and HLA in healthy donors. Overall study context: The 120 validation repertoires used the same platform as the approximately 700 first-cohort repertoires (as reported by a later analysis).

This table comes from immunoSEQ multiplex PCR, and its TCRdb copy is limited to in-frame clones, with some not included. Among fewer than 200,000 clones listed, about 83% were seen once. This CDR3 has 14 amino acids. J gave up 2 bases and V 5 bases, and 2 bases lay outside the gene matches. Per germline, CDR1 SNHLY and CDR2 FYNNEI. This receptor was obtained from a woman in her thirties in good health and CMV-seronegative. The J gene is TRBJ2-1, the V gene TRBV2, with TRBD1 matching over 8 bases. Sample: PBMCs. Here the CDR3 DNA reads TGTGCCAGCAGTTTCAGGGGGCCCTACAATGAGCAGTTCTTC. This codes for CASSFRGPYNEQFF.